These 24 T cell receptor beta chains were sequenced from one sample in a study of PD-1 blockade in classical Hodgkin lymphoma. Following autologous stem cell transplantation, relapse occurred in every patient, and exposure to brentuximab vedotin varied. The CD4+ T cells used were purified from thawed PBMCs through magnetic negative selection. Sequencing was performed with immunoSEQ multiplex PCR; in TCRdb, only in-frame clones are kept and a portion is missing. The sample gives tens of thousands of clones, over 75% of which show up once; more than 2% is in the top ten. Sequences were derived from CD4+ T cells from blood, sampled at baseline. Receptors originate from a human donor with classical Hodgkin lymphoma.

CDR3 nucleotide sequence: TGTGCCAGCACCCTAGGGCGCAGGGAGAACACTGAAGCTTTCTTT. Its translation: CASTLGRRENTEAFF. J is TRBJ1-1 and V is TRBV2; D is possibly TRBD1 (5 bases). Trimming stripped 7 bases from V and 1 base from J, with 16 bases between. The CDR3 spans 15 residues. CDR1 is SNHLY and CDR2 is FYNNEI in the germline V gene.

V gene TRBV20-1 combines with J gene TRBJ1-1; TRBD1 matches at 8 bases. The germline CDR1 and CDR2 sequences are DFQATT and SNEGSKA (reference sequence). Losses at the gene ends were 4 bases for V and 7 bases for J; bases not matched to a gene: 2. The CDR3 runs 11 residues. CDR3 sequence: CSATGGFEAFF. In nucleotides, the CDR3 is TGCAGTGCTACAGGGGGCTTTGAAGCTTTCTTT.

The rearrangement uses TRBV13 and TRBJ1-5, with 8 positions matching TRBD1. CDR3 length: 16 residues. From germline, CDR1 is PRHDT and CDR2 FYEKMQ (reference sequence). The V segment lost 3 bases and the J segment 4 bases; nucleotides outside the gene matches: 8. CDR3 bases: TGTGCCAGCAGCTTCGGGCAGGGGGCCGGTAATCAGCCCCAGCATTTT. Its protein product is CASSFGQGAGNQPQHF.

The gene calls are TRBV27 and TRBJ2-7; 8 nucleotides match TRBD2. Germline trimming cut 4 bases from V and 6 bases from J; bases unmatched to any gene: 8. CDR1 and CDR2 (germline): MNHEY, SMNVEV (reference sequence). This CDR3 contains 14 residues. The CDR3 reads CASSWGGLDAEQYF. The CDR3 region has the DNA TGTGCCAGCAGTTGGGGGGGACTAGATGCCGAGCAGTACTTC.

This chain's CDR3 is CASSLGPGDIITDTQYF. The CDR3 coding sequence is TGTGCCAGCAGCTTAGGCCCAGGGGACATCATCACAGATACGCAGTATTTT. V and J are TRBV7-9 and TRBJ2-3; D is perhaps TRBD1 (6 bases). V gave up 1 base and J gave up 2 bases, with 16 bases separating them. Looked up from germline, CDR1 is SEHNR and CDR2 is FQNEAQ (reference sequence). CDR3 length equals 17 residues.

The chain carries TRBV5-6 and TRBJ2-5, with TRBD2 identical over 7 bases. Germline CDR1 and CDR2: SGHDT and YYEEEE. There are 15 residues in the CDR3. Trimming removed 4 bases from V and 7 bases from J; junction bases left unmatched: 13. This CDR3 is CASSGTGTMVGTQYF. The CDR3 bases are TGTGCCAGCAGCGGAACCGGGACTATGGTTGGGACCCAGTACTTC.

This clone has only one observation. V gene TRBV5-1 combines with J gene TRBJ2-1; the match to TRBD1 covers 7 bases. V shed 0 bases and J 2 bases; nucleotides not matched to a gene: 2. CDR3 size: 15 residues. Germline CDR1 reads SGHRS; CDR2 reads YFSETQ. CDR3 residues: CASSLVGQPYNEQFF. The CDR3 DNA is TGCGCCAGCAGCTTGGTGGGACAGCCCTACAATGAGCAGTTCTTC. Full variable domain (rest looked up from reference TRBV5-1 and TRBJ2-1): KAGVTQTPRYLIKTRGQQVTLSCSPISGHRSVSWYQQTPGQGLQFLFEYFSETQRNKGNFPGRFSGRQFSNSRSEMNVSTLELGDSALYLCASSLVGQPYNEQFFGPGTRLTVL.

This clone has a handful of counts. The chain joins TRBV27 to TRBJ1-5; 7 nucleotides line up with TRBD1. Trimming removed 6 bases from V and 3 bases from J; junction bases left unmatched: 2. Germline V gene data show CDR1 as MNHEY and CDR2 as SMNVEV (reference sequence). The CDR3 consists of 13 residues. CDR3 in DNA: TGTGCCAGCAGGGGACAGCCCAATCAGCCCCAGCATTTT. Translating gives CASRGQPNQPQHF.

The rearrangement joins TRBV21-1 to TRBJ2-7. TRBV21-1 is shown as a pseudogene. This CDR3 contains 13 residues. The CDR3 nucleotides read TGTGCCAGCATCCCGGGGCTCCGCAGGAGGATGTACTTC. Protein sequence: CASIPGLRRRMYF.

This sequence joins TRBV2 and TRBJ2-2; the match to TRBD2 covers 9 bases. Germline trimming cut 6 bases from V and 8 bases from J; bases unmatched to any gene: 4. Looked up from germline, CDR1 is SNHLY and CDR2 is FYNNEI. The CDR3 covers 13 residues. CDR3 sequence: CASRGLALGELFF. The CDR3 nucleotides are TGTGCCAGCAGGGGACTAGCTCTGGGGGAGCTGTTTTTT.

This chain connects TRBV29-1 to TRBJ1-2; D not certain. Germline-derived CDR1 and CDR2 are SQVTM and ANQGSEA. The CDR3 loop spans 12 amino acids. Trimming stripped 7 bases from V and 3 bases from J, with 12 bases between. CDR3 DNA: TGCAGCGCCTCCGGCCGATACTATGGCTACACCTTC. It translates to CSASGRYYGYTF.

The CDR3 coding sequence is TGTGCCAGCAGCTTCCGGGACAGGGGATATGGGGAGCTGTTTTTT. Translating it yields CASSFRDRGYGELFF. This chain connects TRBV11-2 to TRBJ2-2; 10 bases fit TRBD1. Germline trimming cut 3 bases from V and 8 bases from J; bases unmatched to any gene: 6. The CDR3 contains 15 residues. Germline V lookup: CDR1 SGHAT, CDR2 FQNNGV.

This clone was observed a handful of times. The chain has TRBV5-1 and TRBJ1-1, with D possibly TRBD1 on 5 matching bases. This CDR3 region has 14 residues. Germline CDR1 and CDR2: SGHRS and YFSETQ. Trimming cost V 3 bases and J 1 base, with 10 bases left between them. CDR3 nucleotides: TGCGCCAGCAGCTCTGACAGCCCGAACACTGAAGCTTTCTTT. Protein: CASSSDSPNTEAFF.

This clone has only a few counts. CDR3 nucleotide sequence: TGTGCCAGCAGACTAGAGGGCATTCAGTACTTC. Protein product: CASRLEGIQYF. The chain uses TRBV6-6 and TRBJ2-4, with D possibly TRBD2 on 5 matching bases. The V gene lost 6 bases and the J gene lost 9 bases, with 9 bases spanning the gap. This CDR3 is 11 amino acids long. Germline lookup yields CDR1 MNHNY and CDR2 SVGAGI (reference sequence).

This CDR3 is CASGQANTEAFF. CDR3 DNA: TGTGCCTCGGGACAGGCGAACACTGAAGCTTTCTTT. The chain employs TRBV30 and TRBJ1-1; TRBD1 aligns across 8 bases. Losses at the gene ends were 7 bases for V and 1 base for J; bases not matched to a gene: 2. CDR3 length: 12 residues. CDR1 is GTSNPN, CDR2 SVGIG, per germline (reference sequence).

This chain's CDR3 is CATGTGGRETQYF. The DNA of the CDR3 is TGTGCCACCGGGACAGGGGGTCGGGAGACCCAGTACTTC. The rearrangement joins TRBV27 to TRBJ2-5, with 11 bases that match TRBD1. V was pared by 10 bases and J by 5 bases, with 6 bases of the junction left unmatched. Germline V gives CDR1 MNHEY, CDR2 SMNVEV (reference sequence). This CDR3 comprises 13 residues.

V gene TRBV2 combines with J gene TRBJ1-5, with 8 bases lining up with TRBD1. CDR3 length equals 15 residues. The germline CDR1 and CDR2 sequences are SNHLY and FYNNEI. V lost 6 bases and J lost 2; bases outside the gene matches: 6. CDR3 bases: TGTGCCAGCAGCTTCCTACAGGGGGGCAATCAGCCCCAGCATTTT. This encodes CASSFLQGGNQPQHF.

This chain links TRBV5-4 with TRBJ1-1; the D is unclear. The CDR3 extends over 13 amino acids. Trimming removed 4 bases from V and 4 bases from J, with 11 bases in between. Per the germline V gene, CDR1 is SGHNT and CDR2 is YYREEE (reference sequence). The CDR3 bases are TGTGCCAGCAGCGCCGGCTTGAGCACTGAAGCTTTCTTT. It is translated as CASSAGLSTEAFF.

The V and J genes are TRBV6-5 and TRBJ2-7, with D unresolved. Germline V gene sequence: CDR1 MNHEY, CDR2 SVGAGI. The V and J ends lost 6 bases and 6 bases respectively, with 12 bases between them. CDR3 length: 12 residues. The CDR3 loop is CASRGTTGEQYF. In DNA, the CDR3 is TGTGCCAGCAGGGGAACGACCGGCGAGCAGTACTTC.

The count of this clone is one. This chain uses TRBV6-5 with TRBJ2-1; TRBD2 might be the D (5 bases). The V gene lost 8 bases and the J gene lost 6 bases, with 8 bases spanning the gap. The CDR3 totals 11 residues. The germline CDR1 and CDR2 sequences are MNHEY and SVGAGI. The CDR3 reads CASSEGNEQFF. The CDR3 DNA is TGTGCCAGCTCAGAGGGCAATGAGCAGTTCTTC.

The J gene is TRBJ1-3, the V gene TRBV19; D remains unclear. This CDR3 is 18 amino acids long. The germline V gene has CDR1 LNHDA and CDR2 SQIVND (reference sequence). V was trimmed by 5 bases and J by 0 bases, leaving 20 bases between them. CDR3 nucleotides: TGTGCCAGTAGTGTCCTGCGGGGAGGGCTTTACTCTGGAAACACCATATATTTT. Translating it yields CASSVLRGGLYSGNTIYF. Looking up the rest from reference TRBV19 and TRBJ1-3 gives the full variable domain: DGGITQSPKYLFRKEGQNVTLSCEQNLNHDAMYWYRQDPGQGLRLIYYSQIVNDFQKGDIAEGYSVSREKKESFPLTVTSAQKNPTAFYLCASSVLRGGLYSGNTIYFGEGSWLTVV.

The rearrangement joins TRBV4-3 to TRBJ2-3; TRBD2 aligns across 11 bases. V lost 1 base, J lost 0 bases, and 6 bases stayed unmatched. CDR3 length: 18 amino acids. Germline lookup yields CDR1 LGHNA and CDR2 YSLEER. The CDR3 sequence: CASSQALAGVGSTDTQYF. The CDR3 coding sequence is TGCGCCAGCAGCCAAGCACTAGCGGGAGTGGGTAGCACAGATACGCAGTATTTT.

This clone has only a few counts. This sequence joins TRBV6-5 and TRBJ1-2; D not certain. The V gene lost 11 bases and the J gene lost 1 base, with 8 bases spanning the gap. This CDR3 contains 11 residues. CDR1 and CDR2 (germline): MNHEY, SVGAGI. The CDR3 DNA sequence: TGTGCCTCCGTCAGTAACTATGGCTACACCTTC. Its translation is CASVSNYGYTF.

V gene TRBV18 combines with J gene TRBJ1-5, with no clear D. The CDR3 extends over 18 amino acids. Trimming left V 2 bases short and J 10 bases short, with 27 bases between. From germline, CDR1 is KGHSH and CDR2 LQKENI. CDR3 sequence reads: CASSPGWAEQSAGKPQHF. The DNA for the CDR3 is TGTGCCAGCTCACCAGGGTGGGCAGAGCAATCAGCTGGAAAACCCCAGCATTTT.